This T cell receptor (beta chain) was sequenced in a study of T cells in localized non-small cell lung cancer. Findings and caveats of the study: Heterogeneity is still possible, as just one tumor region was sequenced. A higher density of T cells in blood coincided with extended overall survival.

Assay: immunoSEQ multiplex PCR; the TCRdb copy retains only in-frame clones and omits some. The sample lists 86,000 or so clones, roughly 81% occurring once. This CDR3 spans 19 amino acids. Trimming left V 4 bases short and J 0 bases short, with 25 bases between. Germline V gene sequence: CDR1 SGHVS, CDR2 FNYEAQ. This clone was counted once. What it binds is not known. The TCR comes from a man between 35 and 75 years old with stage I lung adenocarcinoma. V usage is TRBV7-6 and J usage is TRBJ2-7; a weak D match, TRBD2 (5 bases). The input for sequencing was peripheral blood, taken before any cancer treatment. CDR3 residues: CASSSEVHPAGVSSYEQYF. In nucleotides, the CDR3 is TGTGCCAGCAGCTCCGAAGTGCATCCGGCGGGCGTTTCCTCCTACGAGCAGTACTTC.